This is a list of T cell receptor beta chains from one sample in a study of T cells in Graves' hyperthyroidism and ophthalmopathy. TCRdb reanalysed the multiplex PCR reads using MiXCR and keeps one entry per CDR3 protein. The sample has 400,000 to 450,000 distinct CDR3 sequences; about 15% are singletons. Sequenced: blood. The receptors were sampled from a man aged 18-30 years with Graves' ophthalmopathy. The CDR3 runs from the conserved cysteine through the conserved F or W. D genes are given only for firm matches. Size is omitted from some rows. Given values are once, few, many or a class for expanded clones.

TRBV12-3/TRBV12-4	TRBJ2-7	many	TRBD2	TGTGCCAGCAGTCCCAATAGCGGGTACGAGCAGTACTTC	CASSPNSGYEQYF
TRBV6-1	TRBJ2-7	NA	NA	TGTGCCAGCAGCCACGGGGGGCCCGCCTACGAGCAGTACTTC	CASSHGGPAYEQYF
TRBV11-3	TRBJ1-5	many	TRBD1	TGTGCCAGCAGCTTAGAAGGACAGGGGGCCGATCAGCCCCAGCATTTT	CASSLEGQGADQPQHF
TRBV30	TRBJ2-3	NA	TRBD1	TGTGCCTGGTACAGGGGGATGACAGATACGCAGTATTTT	CAWYRGMTDTQYF
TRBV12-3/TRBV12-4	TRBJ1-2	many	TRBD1	TGTGCCAGCAGTTTGGGTCAGGGGGCGGGAGGCTACACCTTC	CASSLGQGAGGYTF
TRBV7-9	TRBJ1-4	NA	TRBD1	TGTGCCAGCAGCCCTAGACAGGGTGCAGGTGAAAAACTGTTTTTT	CASSPRQGAGEKLFF
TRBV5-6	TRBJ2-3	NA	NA	TGTGCCAGCAGCTTGCCCCCCTCTACGCAGTATTTT	CASSLPPSTQYF
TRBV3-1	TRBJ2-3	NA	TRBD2	TGTGCCAGCAGCCGTGGGACTAGCGGGCACCAGAATACGCAGTATTTT	CASSRGTSGHQNTQYF
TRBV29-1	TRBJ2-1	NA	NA	TGCAGCGTTGCCCCAAGACTCCGTCCTGAGCAGTTCTTC	CSVAPRLRPEQFF
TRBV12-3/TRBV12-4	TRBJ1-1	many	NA	TGTGCCAGCAGTTTAGATCAGGGGAGCACTGAAGCTTTCTTT	CASSLDQGSTEAFF
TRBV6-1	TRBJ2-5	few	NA	TGTGCCAGCAGTGATGGCTGGTACCAAGAGACCCAGTACTTC	CASSDGWYQETQYF
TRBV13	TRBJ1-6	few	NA	TGTGCCAGCAGCATCACGGGGGGTTCACCCCTCCACTTT	CASSITGGSPLHF
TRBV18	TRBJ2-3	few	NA	TGTGCCGGCTCACCACCGACGGGGATCACAGATACGCAGTATTTT	CAGSPPTGITDTQYF
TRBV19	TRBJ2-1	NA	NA	TGTGCCAGTAGTATTCACCGGGACACTTCTTCCTACAATGAGCAGTTCTTC	CASSIHRDTSSYNEQFF
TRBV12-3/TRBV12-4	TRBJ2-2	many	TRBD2	TGTGCCAGCAGTTTTGGACTAGCCGGGGAGCTGTTTTTT	CASSFGLAGELFF
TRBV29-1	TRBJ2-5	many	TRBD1	TGCAGCGTTAGTTGGGACAGAGAGACCCAGTACTTC	CSVSWDRETQYF
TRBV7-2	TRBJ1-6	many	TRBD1	TGTGCCAGCTCCAGACAGGGGCCGCGGAATTCACCCCTCCACTTT	CASSRQGPRNSPLHF
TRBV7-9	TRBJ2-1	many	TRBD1	TGTGCCAGCAGCTTCCTCCGGGACAGGGTGAATGAGCAGTTCTTC	CASSFLRDRVNEQFF
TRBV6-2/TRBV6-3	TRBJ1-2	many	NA	TGTGCCAGCAGGAAGTCGGGCAGCTATGGCTACACCTTC	CASRKSGSYGYTF
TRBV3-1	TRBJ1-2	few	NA	TGTGCCAGCAGCCAAGATCAGTTTATCTATGGCTACACCTTC	CASSQDQFIYGYTF
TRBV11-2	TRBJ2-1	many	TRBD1	TGTGCCAGCAGAGAACGTCCCGGGACAGGAGGCAATGAGCAGTTCTTC	CASRERPGTGGNEQFF
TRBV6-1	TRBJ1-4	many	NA	TGTGCCAGCAGTCAAGGCAATGAAAAACTGTTTTTT	CASSQGNEKLFF
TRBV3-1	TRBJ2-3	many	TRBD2	TGTGCCAGCAGCCAGCGGGGGGGCACAGATACGCAGTATTTT	CASSQRGGTDTQYF